This TCR beta chain is drawn from a study of radiotherapy plus CTLA-4 blockade in lung cancer. Whole-study results and caveats: Once radiotherapy plus ipilimumab had been given, TCR clones derived from tumor expanded in blood. In blood, early T cell clone dynamics reportedly predicted response best, together with interferon-beta.

Germline values: CDR1 MNHEY, CDR2 SVGAGI. The CDR3 length is 15 residues. V was pared by 2 bases and J by 1 base, with 6 bases between. The sample holds a few counts of this clone. The antigen is unknown. Measured with immunoSEQ multiplex PCR; TCRdb has only the in-frame clones, and not every one. This table has about 95,000 clones, 83% appearing once. Ipilimumab-mediated CTLA-4 blockade plus focal radiation was given to patients having chemo-refractory metastatic non-small-cell lung cancer. The clonotype comes from a human donor with non-small cell lung cancer who had stable disease on radiotherapy plus ipilimumab. The chain combines TRBV6-5 with TRBJ2-6; possible D gene TRBD2, 6 bases. Sequencing was performed on peripheral blood, taken from a patient treated with radiotherapy plus ipilimumab. CDR3 protein: CASSYRGSGANVLTF. In DNA, the CDR3 is TGTGCCAGCAGTTACCGGGGGTCTGGGGCCAACGTCCTGACTTTC.